The 28 T cell receptor beta chains in this list originate from one sample, sequenced in a study of blood T cell repertoires in COVID-19 (dated by TCRdb to 2020 to 2022). Library preparation used the immunoSEQ multiplex PCR assay. The table comes from immuneACCESS by way of TCRdb, which keeps in-frame sequences with V and J called. Part of the clones is missing from these tables; in studies checked, under half for an unresolved V gene and the rest for unknown reasons. The sample table lists around 60,000 clones, 55% to 75% of them with a count of one. The ten top clones hold approximately 4.8% of the sample. Material for sequencing was peripheral blood. The receptors here all came from a woman aged 70-85 years with COVID-19, enrolled during active disease.

Only one count was recorded for this clone. The chain employs TRBV18 and TRBJ2-5; possibly TRBD1 for D (5 bases). This CDR3 comprises 13 residues. Trimming took off 6 bases at V and 4 bases at J, with 12 bases between the two ends. The germline V gene has CDR1 KGHSH and CDR2 LQKENI. The CDR3 DNA reads TGTGCCAGCTCCAGGCCAGGGATAGAGACCCAGTACTTC. This encodes CASSRPGIETQYF.

The CDR3 loop reads CASSDTAAYNEQFF. The CDR3 coding sequence is TGTGCCAGCAGTGATACTGCGGCTTACAATGAGCAGTTCTTC. This chain connects TRBV25-1 to TRBJ2-1; the D is unclear. Per the germline V gene, CDR1 is MGHDK and CDR2 is SYGVNS. V shed 3 bases and J shed 4 bases, with 10 bases lying between them. The CDR3 covers 14 residues.

The chain employs TRBV6-5 and TRBJ2-7; no clear D. Trimming removed 4 bases from V and 1 base from J, with 8 bases in between. The CDR3 is made up of 13 amino acids. CDR1 and CDR2 (germline): MNHEY, SVGAGI. The CDR3 loop reads CASSLYSSYEQYF. The CDR3, as DNA: TGTGCCAGCAGTTTGTACAGTTCCTACGAGCAGTACTTC.

The rearrangement uses TRBV5-6 and TRBJ2-3, with TRBD1 as a possible D gene (6 bases). V lost 4 bases and J lost 9, with 15 bases in between. There are 13 residues in the CDR3. Germline-derived CDR1 and CDR2 are SGHDT and YYEEEE. The DNA of the CDR3 is TGTGCCAGCAGCCCGGACAGAGCTACCACGCAGTATTTT. As protein: CASSPDRATTQYF.

The chain employs TRBV7-8 and TRBJ2-3; D may be TRBD1 (5 bases). Trimming removed 5 bases from V and 4 bases from J, with 7 bases in between. From germline, CDR1 is SGHVS and CDR2 FQNEAQ. CDR3 size: 12 residues. The CDR3 protein is CASSLQADTQYF. In nucleotides, the CDR3 is TGTGCCAGCAGCCTACAGGCAGATACGCAGTATTTT.

CDR3 protein: CASSLEGRRGGPNEQFF. The CDR3 DNA sequence: TGTGCCAGCAGCTTAGAGGGGAGGCGGGGGGGCCCTAATGAGCAGTTCTTC. This sequence joins TRBV7-2 and TRBJ2-1; 9 bases agree with TRBD2. Trimming took 1 base from V and 7 from J; bases not matched to a gene: 11. The germline V gene encodes CDR1 SGHTA and CDR2 FQGNSA. The CDR3 extends over 17 amino acids.

The J gene is TRBJ2-1, the V gene TRBV7-9, with TRBD2 as a possible D gene (6 bases). Trimming removed 7 bases from V and 9 bases from J, with 25 bases in between. This CDR3 has 16 amino acids. From germline, CDR1 is SEHNR and CDR2 FQNEAQ (reference sequence). CDR3 sequence: CASKGAIGSVLSEQFF. CDR3 in DNA: TGTGCCAGCAAAGGAGCTATCGGGAGTGTGCTGAGTGAGCAGTTCTTC.

This clone was recorded a few times. The chain has TRBV19 and TRBJ2-5, with D perhaps matching TRBD1 (6 bases). The CDR3 is 16 amino acids. Trimming left V 0 bases short and J 5 bases short, with 16 bases between. Germline CDR1 LNHDA, CDR2 SQIVND (reference sequence). Here the CDR3 DNA reads TGTGCCAGTAGTATAGAGGGATCTCAGGGGTGGGAGACCCAGTACTTC. Amino acids: CASSIEGSQGWETQYF.

The chain has TRBV6-2 or TRBV6-3 and TRBJ2-4, with D maybe TRBD2 (5 bases). From germline, CDR1 is MNHEY and CDR2 SVGEGT. The CDR3 length is 12 residues. The V end lost 4 bases, the J end lost 8 bases, and 9 bases lay between the germline ends. CDR3 amino acids: CASSSRVDIQYF. The DNA of the CDR3 is TGTGCCAGCAGTTCGCGGGTAGACATTCAGTACTTC.

The rearrangement links TRBV11-1 to TRBJ1-1, with no clear D. The CDR3 totals 13 residues. Germline V gene data show CDR1 as SGHAT and CDR2 as FQDESV (reference sequence). The germline V and J ends were trimmed by 5 bases and 0 bases, with 7 bases remaining between them. CDR3 amino acids: CASSREMNTEAFF. The CDR3 DNA reads TGTGCCAGCAGCCGGGAGATGAACACTGAAGCTTTCTTT.

The genes are TRBV4-2 and TRBJ1-1; D may be TRBD1 (6 bases). V lost 2 bases, J lost 5 bases, and 9 bases lay in between. Looked up from germline, CDR1 is LGHNA and CDR2 is YNFKEQ. There are 13 residues in the CDR3. The CDR3 is CASSQRGGTEAFF. The CDR3, as DNA: TGTGCCAGCAGCCAAAGGGGGGGGACTGAAGCTTTCTTT.

The V gene is TRBV18, the J gene TRBJ2-7, with D tentatively TRBD2 (5 bases). In germline, CDR1 is KGHSH, CDR2 LQKENI. The CDR3 is 13 amino acids. V was trimmed by 6 bases and J by 4 bases, leaving 13 bases between them. The DNA of the CDR3 is TGTGCCAGCTCCAGAGGGAGCGCGTACGAGCAGTACGTC. The encoded protein is CASSRGSAYEQYV.

There are a few counts of this clone. The chain uses TRBV9 and TRBJ2-1; 7 bases agree with TRBD1. Germline assignment: CDR1 SGDLS and CDR2 YYNGEE. The CDR3 has 15 residues. V was pared by 2 bases and J by 4 bases, with 6 bases of the junction left unmatched. CDR3 DNA sequence: TGTGCCAGCAGCGTTCTGGACAGGAATTACAATGAGCAGTTCTTC. It yields the protein CASSVLDRNYNEQFF.

This clone has only one observation. The chain links TRBV11-1 to TRBJ2-5; D might be TRBD2 (5 bases). The V and J ends lost 3 bases and 5 bases respectively, with 7 bases between them. CDR3 length: 12 residues. Germline lookup yields CDR1 SGHAT and CDR2 FQDESV (reference sequence). CDR3 region: CASSFGEETQYF. The CDR3 DNA reads TGTGCCAGCAGCTTTGGGGAGGAGACCCAGTACTTC.

The V and J genes are TRBV7-2 and TRBJ2-3, with 10 positions matching TRBD2. V lost 6 bases and J lost 4; bases outside the gene matches: 10. The CDR3 extends over 16 amino acids. Germline V lookup: CDR1 SGHTA, CDR2 FQGNSA. The chain's CDR3 is CASSLRLAGASDTQYF. CDR3 nucleotides: TGTGCCAGCAGTCTTAGACTAGCGGGCGCTTCAGATACGCAGTATTTT.

This chain links TRBV6-5 with TRBJ2-2; 10 bases line up with TRBD2. This CDR3 has 16 amino acids. CDR1 MNHEY and CDR2 SVGAGI come from the germline V gene. V dropped 2 bases and J dropped 5; count of bases not matched to a gene: 5. The CDR3 DNA sequence: TGTGCCAGCAGTTACCAGGGAGCGGGGGGGACCGGGGAGCTGTTTTTT. Translating gives CASSYQGAGGTGELFF.

This clone showed up just a few times. The chain carries TRBV19 and TRBJ1-1; unclear D gene. Trimming left V 3 bases short and J 0 bases short, with 8 bases between. The CDR3 covers 14 residues. The V gene's germline CDR1 is LNHDA and CDR2 SQIVND (reference sequence). The CDR3: CASSIQIMNTEAFF. For the CDR3, the DNA is TGTGCCAGTAGTATTCAGATAATGAACACTGAAGCTTTCTTT.

V is TRBV5-1 and J is TRBJ1-5, with D unresolved. V was cut by 4 bases and J by 0 bases, with 14 bases left in between. The CDR3 length is 16 residues. Germline loops: CDR1 SGHRS, CDR2 YFSETQ. CDR3 in amino acids: CASSPGNVNSNQPQHF. In DNA, the CDR3 is TGCGCCAGCAGCCCGGGGAATGTAAATAGCAATCAGCCCCAGCATTTT.

This clone occurred once. This chain joins TRBV2 and TRBJ2-5; 8 bases line up with TRBD2. This CDR3 is built from 15 residues. Germline V lookup: CDR1 SNHLY, CDR2 FYNNEI. J lost 5 bases, V lost 1 base, and 6 bases had no gene match. The CDR3 sequence: CASSEESGGLETQYF. The CDR3 DNA follows: TGTGCCAGCAGTGAAGAGAGCGGGGGTTTGGAGACCCAGTACTTC.

The genes are TRBV11-3 and TRBJ1-5, with D possibly matching TRBD1 (6 bases). The CDR3 runs 13 residues. Per the germline V gene, CDR1 is SGHNT and CDR2 is YENEEA. Trimming shortened V by 5 bases and J by 4 bases, and 9 bases separated the two germline ends. The CDR3 sequence: CASSVGTNQPQHF. CDR3 coding DNA: TGTGCCAGCAGCGTCGGGACAAATCAGCCCCAGCATTTT.

The chain uses TRBV11-3 and TRBJ1-2; the match to TRBD1 covers 10 bases. The germline V gene has CDR1 SGHNT and CDR2 YENEEA. The V and J ends lost 5 bases and 2 bases, in that order; junction bases with no gene match: 8. The CDR3 extends over 16 amino acids. This CDR3 reads CASSRRDRGQNYGYTF. The CDR3 DNA is TGTGCCAGCAGCCGTCGGGACAGGGGCCAGAACTATGGCTACACCTTC.

The rearrangement links TRBV7-9 to TRBJ2-1; 10 bases map to TRBD2. This CDR3 is built from 14 residues. The V segment lost 2 bases and the J segment 10 bases; nucleotides outside the gene matches: 5. The germline V gene encodes CDR1 SEHNR and CDR2 FQNEAQ (reference sequence). CDR3 amino acids: CASSLSGRAGEQFF. CDR3 nucleotides: TGTGCCAGCAGCTTAAGCGGGAGGGCCGGGGAGCAGTTCTTC. Drawing the rest from reference TRBV7-9 and TRBJ2-1, the complete variable domain is DTGVSQNPRHKITKRGQNVTFRCDPISEHNRLYWYRQTLGQGPEFLTYFQNEAQLEKSRLLSDRFSAERPKGSFSTLEIQRTEQGDSAMYLCASSLSGRAGEQFFGPGTRLTVL.

The chain uses TRBV4-2 and TRBJ1-2; tentative D call: TRBD1 (5 bases). The V gene lost 1 base and the J gene lost 0 bases, with 12 bases spanning the gap. The CDR3 length is 16 residues. Germline CDR1 LGHNA, CDR2 YNFKEQ. DNA for the CDR3: TGTGCCAGCAGCCAAGGCCCCCAGGGTGCTAACTATGGCTACACCTTC. It codes for CASSQGPQGANYGYTF.

This clone has more than one count but fewer than ten. V is TRBV18 and J is TRBJ2-7, with 7 bases identical to TRBD1. The CDR3 covers 12 residues. J was trimmed by 6 bases and V by 3 bases; bases with no gene match: 2. CDR1 and CDR2 (germline): KGHSH, LQKENI. CDR3 nucleotides: TGTGCCAGCTCACCGACAGGGAGCGAGCAGTACTTC. Protein product: CASSPTGSEQYF.

The chain links TRBV4-2 to TRBJ2-2, with TRBD2 as a possible D gene (6 bases). Germline-derived CDR1 and CDR2 are LGHNA and YNFKEQ. V was shortened by 1 base and J by 1 base, with 7 bases between the two germline ends. CDR3 size: 15 residues. The CDR3 DNA reads as TGTGCCAGCAGCCAAGGTAGCGGGAACACCGGGGAGCTGTTTTTT. This codes for CASSQGSGNTGELFF.

The chain has TRBV6-5 and TRBJ1-1; D call uncertain. The germline gives CDR1 MNHEY, CDR2 SVGAGI. The CDR3 is 11 amino acids. V was pared by 11 bases and J by 3 bases, with 10 bases between. The CDR3 here is CALRPYTEAFF. CDR3 nucleotide sequence: TGTGCCCTTCGTCCCTACACTGAAGCTTTCTTT.

The rearrangement uses TRBV4-2 and TRBJ1-1; the D is unclear. Per germline, CDR1 LGHNA and CDR2 YNFKEQ. V shed 4 bases and J shed 5 bases, with 17 bases lying between them. The CDR3 is 15 residues long. For the CDR3, the DNA is TGTGCCAGCAGCCGGATAGGCCTCCGAGGGACTGAAGCTTTCTTT. As protein: CASSRIGLRGTEAFF.

The chain recombines TRBV6-2 or TRBV6-3 with TRBJ2-2; D is possibly TRBD2 (6 bases). Germline lookup yields CDR1 MNHEY and CDR2 SVGEGT. CDR3 length: 17 amino acids. Trimming removed 2 bases from V and 1 base from J, with 14 bases in between. Here the CDR3 DNA reads TGTGCCAGCAGTTACCCTCGAGGAGGGGTGAACACCGGGGAGCTGTTTTTT. Its translation: CASSYPRGGVNTGELFF.